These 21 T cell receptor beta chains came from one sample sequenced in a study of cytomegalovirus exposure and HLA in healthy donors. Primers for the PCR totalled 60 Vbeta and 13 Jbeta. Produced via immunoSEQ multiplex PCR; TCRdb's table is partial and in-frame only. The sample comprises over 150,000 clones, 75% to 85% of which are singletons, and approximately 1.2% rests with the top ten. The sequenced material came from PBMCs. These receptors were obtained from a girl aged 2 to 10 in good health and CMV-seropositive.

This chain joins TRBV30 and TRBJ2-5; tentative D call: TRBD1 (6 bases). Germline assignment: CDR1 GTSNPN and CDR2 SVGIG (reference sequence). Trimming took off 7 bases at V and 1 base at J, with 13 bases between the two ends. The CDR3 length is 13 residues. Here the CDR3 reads CASNYRAQETQYF. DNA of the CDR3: TGTGCCTCAAACTACAGGGCCCAAGAGACCCAGTACTTC.

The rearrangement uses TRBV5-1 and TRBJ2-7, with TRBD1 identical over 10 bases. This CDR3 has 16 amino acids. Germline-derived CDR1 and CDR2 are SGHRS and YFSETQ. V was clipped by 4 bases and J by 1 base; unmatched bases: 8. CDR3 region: CASSPPPDRGSYEQYF. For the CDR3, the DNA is TGCGCCAGCAGCCCTCCCCCGGACAGGGGGTCCTACGAGCAGTACTTC.

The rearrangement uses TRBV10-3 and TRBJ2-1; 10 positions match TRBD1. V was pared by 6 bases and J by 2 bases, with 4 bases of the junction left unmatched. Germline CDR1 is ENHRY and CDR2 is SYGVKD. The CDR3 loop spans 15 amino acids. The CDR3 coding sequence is TGTGCCATCAGCGCCGGGACAGGGGCCTACAATGAGCAGTTCTTC. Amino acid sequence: CAISAGTGAYNEQFF.

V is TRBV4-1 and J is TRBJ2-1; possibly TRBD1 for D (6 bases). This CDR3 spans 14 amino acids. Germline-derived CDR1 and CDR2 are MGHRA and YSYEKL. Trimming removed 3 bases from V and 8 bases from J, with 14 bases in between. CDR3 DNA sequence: TGCGCCAGCAGCCACGGATCGGACAGAGATGAGCAGTTCTTC. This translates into CASSHGSDRDEQFF.

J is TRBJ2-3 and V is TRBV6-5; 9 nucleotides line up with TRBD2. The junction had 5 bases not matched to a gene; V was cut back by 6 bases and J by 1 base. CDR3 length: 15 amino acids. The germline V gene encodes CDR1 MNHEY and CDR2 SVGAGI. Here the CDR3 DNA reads TGTGCCAGCAGGACAATAGCGGGGGGCACAGATACGCAGTATTTT. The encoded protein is CASRTIAGGTDTQYF.

CDR3 amino acids: CASSEEASGSNNEQFF. DNA for the CDR3: TGTGCCAGCAGTGAAGAGGCTAGCGGGAGCAACAATGAGCAGTTCTTC. The V call is TRBV2, the J call TRBJ2-1; 10 positions match TRBD2. V lost 1 base to trimming and J lost 5 bases; unmatched junction nucleotides: 5. Germline V gene data show CDR1 as SNHLY and CDR2 as FYNNEI. The CDR3 runs 16 residues.

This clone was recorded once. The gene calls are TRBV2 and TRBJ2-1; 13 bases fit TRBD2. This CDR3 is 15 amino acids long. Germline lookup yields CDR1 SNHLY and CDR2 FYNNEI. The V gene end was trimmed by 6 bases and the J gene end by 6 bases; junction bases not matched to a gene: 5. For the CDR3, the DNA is TGTGCCAGCAGCGGGACTAGCGGGATTCCCAATGAGCAGTTCTTC. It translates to CASSGTSGIPNEQFF. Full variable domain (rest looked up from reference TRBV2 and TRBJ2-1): EPEVTQTPSHQVTQMGQEVILRCVPISNHLYFYWYRQILGQKVEFLVSFYNNEISEKSEIFDDQFSVERPDGSNFTLKIRSTKLEDSAMYFCASSGTSGIPNEQFFGPGTRLTVL.

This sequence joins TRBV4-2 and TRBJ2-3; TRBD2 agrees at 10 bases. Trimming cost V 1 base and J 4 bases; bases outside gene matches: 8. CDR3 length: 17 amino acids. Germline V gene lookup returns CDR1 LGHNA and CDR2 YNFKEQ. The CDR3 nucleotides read TGTGCCAGCAGCCAAGGGCAAGCGGGAGGGCTTGCAGATACGCAGTATTTT. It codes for CASSQGQAGGLADTQYF.

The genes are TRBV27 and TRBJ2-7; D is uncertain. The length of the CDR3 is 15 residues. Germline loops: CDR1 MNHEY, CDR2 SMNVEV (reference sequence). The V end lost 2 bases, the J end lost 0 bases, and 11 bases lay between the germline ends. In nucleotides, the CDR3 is TGTGCCAGCAGTTTAATCCAGGTTAGCTCCTACGAGCAGTACTTC. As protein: CASSLIQVSSYEQYF.

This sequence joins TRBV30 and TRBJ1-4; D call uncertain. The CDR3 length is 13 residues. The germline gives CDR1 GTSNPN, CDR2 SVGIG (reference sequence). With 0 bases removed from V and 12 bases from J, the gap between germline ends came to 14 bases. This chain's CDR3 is CAWSVDELGELFF. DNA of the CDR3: TGTGCCTGGAGTGTAGACGAGCTAGGCGAACTGTTTTTT.

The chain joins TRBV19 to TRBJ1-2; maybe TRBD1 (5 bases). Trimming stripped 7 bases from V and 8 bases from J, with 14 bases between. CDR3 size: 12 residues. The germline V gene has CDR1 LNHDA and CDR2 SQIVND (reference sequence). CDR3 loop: CASTRSGCGYTF. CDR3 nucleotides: TGTGCCAGTACAAGATCAGGGTGCGGCTACACCTTC.

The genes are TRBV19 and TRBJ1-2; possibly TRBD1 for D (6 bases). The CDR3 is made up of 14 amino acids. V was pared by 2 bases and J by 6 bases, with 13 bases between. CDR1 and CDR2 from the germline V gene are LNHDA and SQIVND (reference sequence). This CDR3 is CASSISQGLDGYTF. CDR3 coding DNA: TGTGCCAGTAGTATAAGCCAGGGGCTTGATGGCTACACCTTC.

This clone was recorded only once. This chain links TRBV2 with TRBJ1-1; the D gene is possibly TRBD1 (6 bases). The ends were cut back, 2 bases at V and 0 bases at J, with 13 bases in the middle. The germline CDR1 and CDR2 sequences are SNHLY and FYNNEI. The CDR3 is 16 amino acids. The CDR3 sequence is CASSEQGQRMNTEAFF. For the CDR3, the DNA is TGTGCCAGCAGTGAACAGGGGCAACGGATGAACACTGAAGCTTTCTTT.

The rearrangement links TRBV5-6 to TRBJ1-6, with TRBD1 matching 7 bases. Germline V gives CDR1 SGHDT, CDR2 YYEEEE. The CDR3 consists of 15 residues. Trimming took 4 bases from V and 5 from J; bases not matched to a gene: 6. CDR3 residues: CASSPRQGDNSPLHF. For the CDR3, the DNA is TGTGCCAGCAGCCCCCGACAGGGCGATAATTCACCCCTCCACTTT.

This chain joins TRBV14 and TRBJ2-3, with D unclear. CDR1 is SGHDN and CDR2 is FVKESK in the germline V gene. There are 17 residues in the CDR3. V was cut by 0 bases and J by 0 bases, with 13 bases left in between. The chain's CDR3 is CASSQDLGTTSTDTQYF. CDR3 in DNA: TGTGCCAGCAGCCAAGATCTTGGAACTACTAGCACAGATACGCAGTATTTT.

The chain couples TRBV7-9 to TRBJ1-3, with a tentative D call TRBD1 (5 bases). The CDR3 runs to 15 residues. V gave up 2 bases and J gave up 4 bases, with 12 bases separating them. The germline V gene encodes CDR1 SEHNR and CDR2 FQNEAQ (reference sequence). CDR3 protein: CASSLTSGLGNTIYF. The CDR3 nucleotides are TGTGCCAGCAGCTTAACGTCAGGGTTAGGAAACACCATATATTTT. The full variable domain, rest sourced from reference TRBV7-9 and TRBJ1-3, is DTGVSQNPRHKITKRGQNVTFRCDPISEHNRLYWYRQTLGQGPEFLTYFQNEAQLEKSRLLSDRFSAERPKGSFSTLEIQRTEQGDSAMYLCASSLTSGLGNTIYFGEGSWLTVV.

DNA of the CDR3: TGCGCCAGCAGCCAAAGACAGGGGGACAGCCTGTGCGAGCAGTACTTC. It codes for CASSQRQGDSLCEQYF. V and J are TRBV4-1 and TRBJ2-7; 9 bases are shared with TRBD1. The germline gives CDR1 MGHRA, CDR2 YSYEKL. CDR3 length: 16 amino acids. Trimming removed 2 bases from V and 6 bases from J; junction bases left unmatched: 11.

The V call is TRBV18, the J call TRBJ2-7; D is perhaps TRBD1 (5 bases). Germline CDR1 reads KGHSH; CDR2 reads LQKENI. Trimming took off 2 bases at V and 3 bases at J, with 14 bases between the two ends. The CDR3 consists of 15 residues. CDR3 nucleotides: TGTGCCAGCTCACCATCCCTAGACAGCATCTACGAGCAGTACTTC. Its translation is CASSPSLDSIYEQYF.

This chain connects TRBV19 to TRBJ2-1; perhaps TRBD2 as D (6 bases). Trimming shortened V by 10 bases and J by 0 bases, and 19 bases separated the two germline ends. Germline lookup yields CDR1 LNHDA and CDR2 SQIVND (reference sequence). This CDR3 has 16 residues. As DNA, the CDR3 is TGTGCCACCTATCTCAAAGGAGGGGTCTCCTACAATGAGCAGTTCTTC. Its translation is CATYLKGGVSYNEQFF.

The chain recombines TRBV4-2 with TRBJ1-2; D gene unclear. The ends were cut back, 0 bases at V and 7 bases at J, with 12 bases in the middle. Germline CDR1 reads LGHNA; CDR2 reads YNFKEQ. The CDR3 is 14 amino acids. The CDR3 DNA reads TGTGCCAGCAGCCAAGAATCGGAGATCCGTGGCTACACCTTC. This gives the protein CASSQESEIRGYTF.

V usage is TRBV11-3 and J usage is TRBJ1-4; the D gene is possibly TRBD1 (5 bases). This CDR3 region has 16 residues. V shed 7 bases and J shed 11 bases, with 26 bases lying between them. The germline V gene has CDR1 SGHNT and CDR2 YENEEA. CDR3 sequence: CASNPPGRSGDGKLFF. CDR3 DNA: TGTGCCAGCAACCCCCCGGGTAGAAGCGGGGACGGTAAACTGTTTTTT.